This T cell receptor beta chain was observed in a study of T cells after yellow fever vaccination (dated 2019 in TCRdb). As for the study more broadly: The SMART-Seq v4 Ultra Low Input RNA kit was used to prepare libraries from fractions with low cell numbers. Bulk TCR alpha and beta repertoires were sequenced longitudinally to track T-cell clones before and after primary and booster YFV17D yellow fever vaccination. Two healthy male donors made up the cohort, one aged 18 to 30 years and the other aged 30 to 39 years. Bulk PBMC replicates and cell subsets were isolated from blood drawn at multiple timepoints before and after both primary and secondary immunization. The paper as a whole reports these results and caveats: Only a couple of donors were included in the study, so the extent to which the findings can be generalized is limited. A small share of clonotypes occurred in both CD4 and CD8 compartments, likely arising from convergent recombination. After the booster, most clones that had expanded after primary vaccination were detected again (roughly 95% of CD4 and under 90% of CD8), suggesting broad maintenance of memory. The secondary T-cell response was weaker than the primary response but faster, peaking on day 5 instead of day 15. Computational filtering was needed because FACS-sorted repertoires could contain abundant contaminating clonotypes from the bulk population.

TCR cDNA was synthesized by 5'RACE template switching, through which a universal primer site and unique molecular identifiers were introduced. cDNA synthesis was primed from both the TCR alpha and TCR beta constant segments. Libraries were amplified in two PCR steps, with sample barcodes and sequencing adapters added in the second step. Libraries were sequenced on Illumina HiSeq 2500 (2x100 bp) or NovaSeq (2x150 bp). As for the original processing: Demultiplexing of reads and collapsing into UMI consensus sequences were performed with MIGEC, and V(D)J alignment was carried out with MiXCR. Vaccine-responding clonotypes were defined with edgeR using replicate PBMC samples, requiring FDR below 0.01 and a log2 fold change above 5 up to day 15. CD4 or CD8 identity was assigned to each bulk clonotype according to whether the clonotype was present at higher abundance in the sequenced CD4 repertoire or the sequenced CD8 repertoire. TCRdb applied fastp at Q25 and MiXCR to the public reads, then kept only in-frame beta chains. CDR3 protein duplicates are merged, each entry listing the most common genes and DNA. V and J calls and clone size were set by TCRdb, not the authors. The table for this sample lists around 150,000 distinct CDR3 sequences; approximately 6.7% of them were counted only once. Over 2% of the sample rests with the top ten.

At least ten counts were recorded for this clonotype. Its binding antigen is unknown. No base quality information exists; no much larger clone differs at one position. Explained via the paper, the treatment or condition label denotes: live attenuated yellow fever vaccine strain. PBMCs were isolated from peripheral blood using a standard Ficoll-Paque protocol. CD4 and CD8 T-cell fractions were isolated with Dynabeads CD4 and CD8 positive selection kits. TriZol was used to extract RNA from bulk PBMCs, from CD4 and CD8 fractions, and from dextramer-positive and dextramer-negative fractions. V gives up 5 bases and J gives up 9 bases, and the segment between their germline ends measures 11 bases. The CDR3, from cysteine to phenylalanine, totals 12 residues. Only the CDR3 DNA stays, 36 bases, in frame from base 1. CDR1 and CDR2 are drawn from the germline V gene (reference sequence): MNHEY, SMNVEV.

Sequencing used CD4+ T cells sorted from PBMCs, obtained 5 days after the first yellow fever vaccination. The clonotype originates from a man aged 18 to 30 who received the YFV17D yellow fever vaccine. The rearrangement joined TRBV27 to TRBJ1-5; TRBD1 is possibly the D segment (5 matching bases). For the CDR3, the sequence is CASSPPGGPQHF. The base sequence is TGTGCCAGCAGTCCCCCCGGGGGGCCCCAGCATTTT.